The rows below give T cell receptor beta chains drawn from one sample of a study of blood T cell repertoires in COVID-19. The assay was immunoSEQ multiplex PCR, and TCRdb's table has in-frame clones only and misses some. This sample carries 200,000 to 250,000 clones, around 90% of them seen once, and the ten largest clones take 2% to 3%. The sample was peripheral blood. These receptors all come from a man younger than 45 with COVID-19, enrolled during active disease. CDR3s include the opening cysteine and the closing phenylalanine or tryptophan. A D gene is named only where the DNA matches it firmly. Part of the rows lack a size; the others show once, few, many or a class for expanded clones.

len: 15; abundance: -; j_gene: TRBJ2-7; v_gene: TRBV4-3; d_gene: -; CDR3aa: CASSQLRDTSYEQYF; CDR3nt: TGCGCCAGCAGCCAACTGAGGGACACCAGTTACGAGCAGTACTTC
len: 15; abundance: -; j_gene: TRBJ2-5; v_gene: TRBV5-8; d_gene: -; CDR3aa: CASSSDSRMGETQYF; CDR3nt: TGTGCCAGCAGTTCGGACAGTCGAATGGGTGAGACCCAGTACTTC
len: 13; abundance: -; j_gene: TRBJ2-5; v_gene: TRBV2; d_gene: -; CDR3aa: CASGAWSQETQYF; CDR3nt: TGTGCCAGCGGGGCCTGGAGTCAAGAGACCCAGTACTTC
len: 13; abundance: -; j_gene: TRBJ2-1; v_gene: TRBV10-3; d_gene: -; CDR3aa: CAISSGVHNEQFF; CDR3nt: TGTGCCATCAGTAGCGGCGTCCACAATGAGCAGTTCTTC
len: 15; abundance: once; j_gene: TRBJ1-2; v_gene: TRBV7-2; d_gene: -; CDR3aa: CASSLDAGSLYGYTF; CDR3nt: TGTGCCAGCAGCTTAGACGCAGGGTCTCTCTATGGCTACACCTTC
len: 14; abundance: -; j_gene: TRBJ2-3; v_gene: TRBV7-9; d_gene: -; CDR3aa: CASSLRGLTDTQYF; CDR3nt: TGTGCCAGCAGCTTAAGGGGACTCACAGATACGCAGTATTTT
len: 11; abundance: -; j_gene: TRBJ2-7; v_gene: TRBV20-1; d_gene: TRBD2; CDR3aa: CSAWTSNEQYF; CDR3nt: TGCAGTGCTTGGACTAGTAACGAGCAGTACTTC
len: 10; abundance: -; j_gene: TRBJ1-1; v_gene: TRBV29-1; d_gene: -; CDR3aa: CSGGYTEAFF; CDR3nt: TGCAGCGGCGGATACACTGAAGCTTTCTTT
len: 15; abundance: -; j_gene: TRBJ2-1; v_gene: TRBV9; d_gene: TRBD2; CDR3aa: CASSVLAGGWDEQFF; CDR3nt: TGTGCCAGCAGCGTTCTAGCGGGAGGATGGGATGAGCAGTTCTTC
len: 15; abundance: once; j_gene: TRBJ2-1; v_gene: TRBV3-1/TRBV3-2; d_gene: TRBD2; CDR3aa: CASSQTLAGVDEQFF; CDR3nt: TGTGCCAGCAGCCAAACACTAGCGGGAGTCGATGAGCAGTTCTTC
len: 13; abundance: -; j_gene: TRBJ2-3; v_gene: TRBV6-2/TRBV6-3; d_gene: -; CDR3aa: CASSSVVTDTQYF; CDR3nt: TGTGCCAGCAGCTCGGTCGTTACAGATACGCAGTATTTT
len: 14; abundance: -; j_gene: TRBJ2-7; v_gene: TRBV5-1; d_gene: TRBD1; CDR3aa: CASSYQQGSGEQYF; CDR3nt: TGCGCCAGCAGCTACCAACAGGGGTCCGGGGAGCAGTACTTC
len: 15; abundance: -; j_gene: TRBJ1-3; v_gene: TRBV6-5; d_gene: -; CDR3aa: CASSPQGLVGNTIYF; CDR3nt: TGTGCCAGCAGTCCTCAGGGTTTGGTTGGAAACACCATATATTTT
len: 16; abundance: -; j_gene: TRBJ2-5; v_gene: TRBV9; d_gene: TRBD2; CDR3aa: CASSVTSGALGETQYF; CDR3nt: TGTGCCAGCAGCGTAACTAGCGGGGCCTTAGGGGAGACCCAGTACTTC
len: 19; abundance: -; j_gene: TRBJ1-6; v_gene: TRBV9; d_gene: -; CDR3aa: CASSVDPHRDGTYNSPLHF; CDR3nt: TGTGCCAGCAGCGTAGATCCCCACAGGGATGGGACCTATAATTCACCCCTCCACTTT
len: 14; abundance: once; j_gene: TRBJ1-6; v_gene: TRBV6-5; d_gene: TRBD1; CDR3aa: CASSTRDRSSPLHF; CDR3nt: TGTGCCAGCAGTACACGGGACAGAAGTTCACCCCTCCACTTT
len: 15; abundance: once; j_gene: TRBJ2-1; v_gene: TRBV2; d_gene: TRBD2; CDR3aa: CASSRRLARYNEQFF; CDR3nt: TGTGCCAGCAGTAGGCGACTAGCGAGGTACAATGAGCAGTTCTTC
len: 16; abundance: once; j_gene: TRBJ2-1; v_gene: TRBV5-4; d_gene: TRBD2; CDR3aa: CASSPSAGGRYNEQFF; CDR3nt: TGTGCCAGCAGCCCCTCGGCGGGGGGGAGATACAATGAGCAGTTCTTC
len: 12; abundance: once; j_gene: TRBJ1-1; v_gene: TRBV30; d_gene: -; CDR3aa: CAWSQVHTEAFF; CDR3nt: TGTGCCTGGAGCCAGGTCCACACTGAAGCTTTCTTT
len: 12; abundance: -; j_gene: TRBJ2-2; v_gene: TRBV6-6; d_gene: -; CDR3aa: CASSTGTGELFF; CDR3nt: TGTGCCAGCAGTACAGGGACCGGGGAGCTGTTTTTT
len: 14; abundance: -; j_gene: TRBJ1-6; v_gene: TRBV9; d_gene: -; CDR3aa: CASSVDFGNSPLHF; CDR3nt: TGTGCCAGCAGCGTAGATTTCGGGAATTCACCCCTCCACTTT
len: 15; abundance: -; j_gene: TRBJ1-1; v_gene: TRBV24-1; d_gene: TRBD1; CDR3aa: CATSDKDRGNTEAFF; CDR3nt: TGTGCCACCAGTGATAAAGACAGGGGTAACACTGAAGCTTTCTTT
len: 18; abundance: -; j_gene: TRBJ2-1; v_gene: TRBV27; d_gene: TRBD2; CDR3aa: CASSLGLAGPRGTNEQFF; CDR3nt: TGTGCCAGCAGTTTAGGCCTAGCGGGGCCAAGAGGTACTAATGAGCAGTTCTTC